One TCR beta chain is described in this entry. Its antigen remains unidentified. This entry belongs to a study of cytotoxic CD8 clonotypes in ibrutinib-treated CLL. General study findings and limits: Clonality increased at ibrutinib response and stayed stable in sustained remission. At progression, however, it fell back toward baseline.

This CDR3 contains 15 residues. With V trimmed by 1 base and J by 5 bases, 7 bases remained unmatched. Germline-derived CDR1 and CDR2 are MGHRA and YSYEKL. Sequencing was designed to attain a depth spanning 1 in 200,000 to 1 in 1 million T cells. Generated by immunoSEQ multiplex PCR, the TCRdb table keeps only in-frame clones and is missing some. Counted here are approximately 130,000 clones, 84% occurring once; the ten biggest clones make up less than 4%. The sample was PBMCs, taken after 24 months of ibrutinib treatment. The clonotype comes from a human donor with chronic lymphocytic leukemia. The chain recombines TRBV4-1 with TRBJ2-7; 8 positions agree with TRBD1. The CDR3 loop is CASSQVSRGRDEQYF. As DNA, the CDR3 is TGCGCCAGCAGCCAAGTCTCCAGGGGGCGAGACGAGCAGTACTTC.